These 4 T cell receptor beta chains originate from one sample sequenced in a study of CD8+CD57+ T cells in acquired aplastic anemia. TCR beta VDJ and CDR3 profiles were obtained from a genomic DNA template. TCRdb called the reads again in MiXCR, with one record for every CDR3 protein. The sample shows 200,000 or so distinct CDR3 sequences, 50% to 75% of them seen only once. The specimen sequenced was sorted CD4+, CD8+, or CD8+CD57+ T cells (not recorded which) from PBMCs. These receptors all come from a human donor with severe aplastic anemia or a healthy control (not recorded which).

In DNA, the CDR3 is TGCGCCAGCAGGGACCGACTAGCGGCCGGCTCCTACAATGAGCAGTTCTTC. Its translation: CASRDRLAAGSYNEQFF. The rearrangement links TRBV10-2 to TRBJ2-1, with 9 bases aligning to TRBD2. V dropped 6 bases and J dropped 0; count of bases not matched to a gene: 9. CDR3 size: 17 residues. CDR1 is WSHSY, CDR2 SAAADI, per germline.

The CDR3 protein is CASSLSRASNSPLHF. CDR3 in DNA: TGTGCCAGCAGTTTGAGCAGGGCAAGTAATTCACCCCTCCACTTT. The V gene is TRBV12-3 or TRBV12-4, the J gene TRBJ1-6, with D possibly being TRBD1 (5 bases). V lost 3 bases to trimming and J lost 6 bases, with 12 bases between them. CDR3 length equals 15 residues.

The chain uses TRBV18 and TRBJ1-1; the D gene is possibly TRBD1 (6 bases). There are 14 residues in the CDR3. V was shortened by 6 bases and J by 2 bases, with 13 bases between the two germline ends. Germline V gives CDR1 KGHSH, CDR2 LQKENI. CDR3 DNA: TGTGCCAGCTCCCCTTCGACAGGTAACACTGAAGCTTTCTTT. Its translation: CASSPSTGNTEAFF. The full variable domain, rest sourced from reference TRBV18 and TRBJ1-1, is NAGVMQNPRHLVRRRGQEARLRCSPMKGHSHVYWYRQLPEEGLKFMVYLQKENIIDESGMPKERFSAEFPKEGPSILRIQQVVRGDSAAYFCASSPSTGNTEAFFGQGTRLTVV.

The chain links TRBV5-1 to TRBJ1-1, with 9 bases identical to TRBD1. With V trimmed by 7 bases and J by 4 bases, 5 bases remained unmatched. The CDR3 has 13 amino acids. Per the germline V gene, CDR1 is SGHRS and CDR2 is YFSETQ. The DNA for the CDR3 is TGCGCCAGCGGCAGGGACAGGGTCACTGAAGCTTTCTTT. Protein: CASGRDRVTEAFF.